This T cell receptor (beta chain) appears in the sequencing data of a study of shared clonotypes between healthy human individuals. In the study overall: The cohort comprised a couple of women and a few men. Their ages spanned 18 to 49 years.

Germline CDR1 reads GTSNPN; CDR2 reads SVGIG (reference sequence). Trimming stripped 5 bases from V and 7 bases from J, with 20 bases between. CDR3 length: 14 amino acids. At a deep level, the assay was run. Method: immunoSEQ multiplex PCR; TCRdb's copy keeps in-frame clones and lacks some. The sample records nearly 500,000 clones, around 80% being singletons. Donors comprised healthy HIV-negative adults lacking recent acute infections or vaccinations. Material: PBMCs. The receptor's source is a woman aged 40 to 49 in good health. Some clones in this sample may be carry-over from other donors' samples. J is TRBJ2-5 and V is TRBV30; D possibly corresponds to TRBD2 (5 bases). CDR3 sequence (DNA): TGTGCCTGGGCCCAGCAGGCGGGCGAGGGGACCCAGTACTTC. Amino acid sequence: CAWAQQAGEGTQYF.